The present T cell receptor beta chain was sequenced within a study of blood T cell repertoires in COVID-19. Overall study context: The samples span acute and convalescent COVID-19 from the United States, Italy and Spain. Sources were T cells, B-cell-depleted T cells, or PBMCs; the material itself was cDNA or gDNA.

Germline loops: CDR1 MNHEY, CDR2 SMNVEV (reference sequence). The CDR3 extends over 16 amino acids. Trimming cost V 3 bases and J 9 bases; bases outside gene matches: 12. Under the authors' procedure: Amplification with reference gene primers provided the estimates of nucleated cell counts. Sequencing was performed with immunoSEQ multiplex PCR; in TCRdb, only in-frame clones are kept and a portion is missing. V, J and clone size are those of that table, while D and trimming were read from the DNA. The sample contains about 160,000 clones, about four fifths of which appear only once. This clone has a single count.

This sequence originates from a human donor with acute or convalescent COVID-19. The donor label of this sample is uncertain. J is TRBJ2-1 and V is TRBV27, with TRBD2 matching 9 bases. Source material: peripheral blood. CDR3 sequence reads: CASSLGTSGYPREQFF. The CDR3 bases are TGTGCCAGCAGTTTGGGAACTAGCGGGTACCCGCGTGAGCAGTTCTTC.